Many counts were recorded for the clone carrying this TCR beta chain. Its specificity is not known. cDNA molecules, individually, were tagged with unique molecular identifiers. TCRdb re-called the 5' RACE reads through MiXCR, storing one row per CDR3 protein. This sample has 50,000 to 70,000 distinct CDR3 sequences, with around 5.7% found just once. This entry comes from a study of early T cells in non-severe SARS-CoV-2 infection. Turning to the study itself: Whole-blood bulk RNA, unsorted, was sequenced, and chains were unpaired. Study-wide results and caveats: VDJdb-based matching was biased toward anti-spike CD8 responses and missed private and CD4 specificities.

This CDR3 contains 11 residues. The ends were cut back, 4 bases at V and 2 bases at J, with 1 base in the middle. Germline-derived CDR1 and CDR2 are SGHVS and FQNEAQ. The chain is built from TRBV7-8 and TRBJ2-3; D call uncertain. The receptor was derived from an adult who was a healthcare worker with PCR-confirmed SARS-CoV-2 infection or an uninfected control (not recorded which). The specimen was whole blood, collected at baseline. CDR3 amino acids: CASSYTDTQYF. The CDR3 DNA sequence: TGTGCCAGCAGCTACACAGATACGCAGTATTTT.